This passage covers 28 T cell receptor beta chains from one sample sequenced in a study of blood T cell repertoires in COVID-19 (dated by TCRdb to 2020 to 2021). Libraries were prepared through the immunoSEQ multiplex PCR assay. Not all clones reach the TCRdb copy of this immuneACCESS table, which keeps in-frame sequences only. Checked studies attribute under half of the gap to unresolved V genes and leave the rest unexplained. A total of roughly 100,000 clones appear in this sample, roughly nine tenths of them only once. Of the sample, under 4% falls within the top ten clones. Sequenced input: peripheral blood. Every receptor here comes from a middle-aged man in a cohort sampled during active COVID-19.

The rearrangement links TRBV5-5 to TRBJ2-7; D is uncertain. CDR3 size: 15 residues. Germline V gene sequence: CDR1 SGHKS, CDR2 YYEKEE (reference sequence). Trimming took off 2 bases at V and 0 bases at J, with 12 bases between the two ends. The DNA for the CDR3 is TGTGCCAGCAGCTTAGCCCCTTTAAGCTCCTACGAGCAGTACGTC. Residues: CASSLAPLSSYEQYV.

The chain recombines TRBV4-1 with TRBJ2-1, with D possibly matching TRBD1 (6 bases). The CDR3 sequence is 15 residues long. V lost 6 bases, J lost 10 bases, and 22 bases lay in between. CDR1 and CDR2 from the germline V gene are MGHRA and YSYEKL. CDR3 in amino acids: CASSRDKGTLGEQFF. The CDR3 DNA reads TGCGCCAGCAGTCGGGACAAGGGGACGTTAGGGGAGCAGTTCTTC.

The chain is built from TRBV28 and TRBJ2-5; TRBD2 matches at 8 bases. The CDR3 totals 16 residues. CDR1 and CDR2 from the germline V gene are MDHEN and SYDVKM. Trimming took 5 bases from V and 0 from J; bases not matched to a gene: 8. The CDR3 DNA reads TGTGCCAGCAGTCCCTCTAGCGGGTCGTACCAAGAGACCCAGTACTTC. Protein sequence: CASSPSSGSYQETQYF.

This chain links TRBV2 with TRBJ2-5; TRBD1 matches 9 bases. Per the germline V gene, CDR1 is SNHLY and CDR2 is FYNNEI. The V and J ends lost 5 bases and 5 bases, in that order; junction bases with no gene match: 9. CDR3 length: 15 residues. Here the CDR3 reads CASSSLGQGGETQYF. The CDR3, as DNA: TGTGCCAGCAGTTCTCTGGGACAGGGTGGGGAGACCCAGTACTTC.

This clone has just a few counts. CDR3 coding DNA: TGTGCCAGCAGATCGGGACTTCTCACAGATACGCAGTATTTT. Amino acids: CASRSGLLTDTQYF. The V call is TRBV7-8, the J call TRBJ2-3; possible D gene TRBD2, 6 bases. V was cut by 6 bases and J by 2 bases, with 12 bases left in between. CDR1 SGHVS and CDR2 FQNEAQ come from the germline V gene. The CDR3 has 14 residues.

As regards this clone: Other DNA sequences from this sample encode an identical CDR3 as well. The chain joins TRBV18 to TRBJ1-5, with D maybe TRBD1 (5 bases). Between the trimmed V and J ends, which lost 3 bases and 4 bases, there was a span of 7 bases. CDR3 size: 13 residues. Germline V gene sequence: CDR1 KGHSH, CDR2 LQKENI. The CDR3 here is CASSPGQNQPQHF. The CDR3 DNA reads TGTGCCAGCTCACCGGGGCAGAATCAGCCCCAGCATTTT.

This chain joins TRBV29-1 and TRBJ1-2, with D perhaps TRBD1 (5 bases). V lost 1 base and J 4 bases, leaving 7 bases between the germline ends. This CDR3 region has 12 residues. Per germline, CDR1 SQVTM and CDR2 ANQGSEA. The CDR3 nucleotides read TGCAGCGTTGAAGTGGGGGGCTATGGCTACACCTTC. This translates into CSVEVGGYGYTF.

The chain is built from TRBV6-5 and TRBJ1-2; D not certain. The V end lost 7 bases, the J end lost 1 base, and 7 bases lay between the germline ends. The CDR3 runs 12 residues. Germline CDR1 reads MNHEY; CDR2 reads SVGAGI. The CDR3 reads CASTGINYGYTF. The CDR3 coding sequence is TGTGCCAGCACAGGTATTAACTATGGCTACACCTTC.

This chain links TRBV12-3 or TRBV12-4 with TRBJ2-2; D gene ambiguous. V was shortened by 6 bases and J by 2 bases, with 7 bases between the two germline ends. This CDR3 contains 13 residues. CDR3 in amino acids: CASSLLNTGELFF. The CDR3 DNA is TGTGCCAGCAGCTTACTTAACACCGGGGAGCTGTTTTTT.

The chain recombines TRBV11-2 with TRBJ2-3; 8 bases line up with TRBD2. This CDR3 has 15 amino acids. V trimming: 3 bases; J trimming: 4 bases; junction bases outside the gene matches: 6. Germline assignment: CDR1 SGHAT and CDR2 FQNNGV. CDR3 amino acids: CASSFTRGVADTQYF. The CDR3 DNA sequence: TGTGCCAGCAGCTTTACGCGGGGGGTGGCAGATACGCAGTATTTT.

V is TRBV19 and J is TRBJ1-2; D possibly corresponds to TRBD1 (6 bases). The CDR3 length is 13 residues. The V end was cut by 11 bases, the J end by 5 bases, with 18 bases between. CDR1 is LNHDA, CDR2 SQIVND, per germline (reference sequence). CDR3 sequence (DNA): TGTGCCTGCCGGGACAAGAAGGATTATGGCTACACCTTC. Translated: CACRDKKDYGYTF.

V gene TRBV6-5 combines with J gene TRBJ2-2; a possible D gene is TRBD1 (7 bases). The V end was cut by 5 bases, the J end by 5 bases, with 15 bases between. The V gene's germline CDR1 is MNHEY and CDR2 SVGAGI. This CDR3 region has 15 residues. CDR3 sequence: CASSKEGAKTGELFF. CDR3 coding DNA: TGTGCCAGCAGTAAGGAGGGGGCTAAGACCGGGGAGCTGTTTTTT.

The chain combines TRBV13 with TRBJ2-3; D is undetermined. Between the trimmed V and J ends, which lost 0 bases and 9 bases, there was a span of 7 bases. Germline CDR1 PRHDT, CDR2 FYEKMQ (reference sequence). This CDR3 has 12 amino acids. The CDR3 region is CASSLGRVTQYF. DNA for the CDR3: TGTGCCAGCAGCTTAGGCCGGGTGACGCAGTATTTT.

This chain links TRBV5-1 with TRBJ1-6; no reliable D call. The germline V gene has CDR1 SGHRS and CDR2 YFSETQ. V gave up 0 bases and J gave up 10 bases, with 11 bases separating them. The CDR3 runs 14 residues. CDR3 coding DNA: TGCGCCAGCAGCTTGGCCGGGGAGCCCTCACCCCTCCACTTT. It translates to CASSLAGEPSPLHF.

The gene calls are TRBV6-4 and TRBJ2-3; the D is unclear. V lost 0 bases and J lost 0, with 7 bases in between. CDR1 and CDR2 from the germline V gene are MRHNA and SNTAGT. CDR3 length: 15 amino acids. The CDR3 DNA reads TGTGCCAGCAGTGACTCAACAACCAGCACAGATACGCAGTATTTT. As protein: CASSDSTTSTDTQYF.

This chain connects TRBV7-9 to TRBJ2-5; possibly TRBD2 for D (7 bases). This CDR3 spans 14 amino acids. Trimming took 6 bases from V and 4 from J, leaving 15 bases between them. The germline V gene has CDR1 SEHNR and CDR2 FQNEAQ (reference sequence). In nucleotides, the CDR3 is TGTGCCAGCAGTTCGGGGGGCTCGGGAGAGACCCAGTACTTC. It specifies CASSSGGSGETQYF.

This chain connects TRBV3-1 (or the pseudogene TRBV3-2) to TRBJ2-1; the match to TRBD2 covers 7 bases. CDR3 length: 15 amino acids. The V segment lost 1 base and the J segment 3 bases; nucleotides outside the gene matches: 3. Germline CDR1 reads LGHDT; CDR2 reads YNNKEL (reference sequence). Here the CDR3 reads CASSQGGGYYNEQFF. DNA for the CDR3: TGTGCCAGCAGCCAAGGGGGGGGATACTACAATGAGCAGTTCTTC.

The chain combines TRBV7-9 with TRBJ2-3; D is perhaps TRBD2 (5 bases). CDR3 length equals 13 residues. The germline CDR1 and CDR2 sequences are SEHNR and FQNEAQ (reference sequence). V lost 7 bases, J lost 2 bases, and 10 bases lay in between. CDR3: CASTTGSTDTQYF. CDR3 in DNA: TGTGCCAGCACTACGGGGTCCACAGATACGCAGTATTTT. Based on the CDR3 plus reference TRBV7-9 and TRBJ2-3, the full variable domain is DTGVSQNPRHKITKRGQNVTFRCDPISEHNRLYWYRQTLGQGPEFLTYFQNEAQLEKSRLLSDRFSAERPKGSFSTLEIQRTEQGDSAMYLCASTTGSTDTQYFGPGTRLTVL.

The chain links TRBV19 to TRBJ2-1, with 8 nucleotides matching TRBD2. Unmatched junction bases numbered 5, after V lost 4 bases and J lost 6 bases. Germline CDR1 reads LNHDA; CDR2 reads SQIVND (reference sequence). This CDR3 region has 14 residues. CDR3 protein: CASSRAGGSNEQFF. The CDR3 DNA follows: TGTGCCAGTAGTAGGGCGGGGGGCTCCAATGAGCAGTTCTTC.

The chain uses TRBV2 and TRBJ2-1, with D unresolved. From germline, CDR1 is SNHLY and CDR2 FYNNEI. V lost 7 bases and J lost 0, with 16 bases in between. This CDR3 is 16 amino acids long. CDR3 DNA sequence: TGTGCCAGCACCCGAGCTAACCCGAGCTCCTACAATGAGCAGTTCTTC. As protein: CASTRANPSSYNEQFF.

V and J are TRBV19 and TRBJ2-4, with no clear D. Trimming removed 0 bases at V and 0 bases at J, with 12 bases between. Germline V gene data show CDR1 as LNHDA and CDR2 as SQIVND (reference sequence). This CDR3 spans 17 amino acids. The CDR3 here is CASSIDSRPIAKNIQYF. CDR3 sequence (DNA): TGTGCCAGTAGTATAGATTCTAGACCTATAGCCAAAAACATTCAGTACTTC.

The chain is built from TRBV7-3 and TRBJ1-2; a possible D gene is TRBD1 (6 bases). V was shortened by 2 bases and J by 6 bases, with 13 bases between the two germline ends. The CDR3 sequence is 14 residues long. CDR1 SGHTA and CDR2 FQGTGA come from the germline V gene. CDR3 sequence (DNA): TGTGCCAGCAGCTTACTCGCAGGGGAAGATGGCTACACCTTC. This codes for CASSLLAGEDGYTF.

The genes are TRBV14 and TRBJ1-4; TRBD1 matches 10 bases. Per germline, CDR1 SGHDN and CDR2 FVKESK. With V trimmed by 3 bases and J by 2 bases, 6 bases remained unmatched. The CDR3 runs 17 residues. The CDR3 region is CASSHRQGASTNEKLFF. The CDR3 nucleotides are TGTGCCAGCAGCCACAGACAGGGGGCATCGACTAATGAAAAACTGTTTTTT.

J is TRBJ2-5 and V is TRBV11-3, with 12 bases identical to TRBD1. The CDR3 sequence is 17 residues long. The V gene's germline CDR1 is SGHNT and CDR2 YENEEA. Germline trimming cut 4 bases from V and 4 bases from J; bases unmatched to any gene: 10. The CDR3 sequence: CASSSRGGQGAGETQYF. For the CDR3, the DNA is TGTGCCAGCAGCTCCCGCGGGGGACAGGGGGCTGGAGAGACCCAGTACTTC.

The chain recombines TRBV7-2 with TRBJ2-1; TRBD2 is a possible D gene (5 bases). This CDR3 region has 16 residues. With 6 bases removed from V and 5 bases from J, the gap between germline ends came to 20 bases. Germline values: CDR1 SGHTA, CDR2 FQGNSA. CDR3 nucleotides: TGTGCCAGCAGTAAGACGGGGAGTCGCCTTAACAATGAGCAGTTCTTC. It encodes CASSKTGSRLNNEQFF.

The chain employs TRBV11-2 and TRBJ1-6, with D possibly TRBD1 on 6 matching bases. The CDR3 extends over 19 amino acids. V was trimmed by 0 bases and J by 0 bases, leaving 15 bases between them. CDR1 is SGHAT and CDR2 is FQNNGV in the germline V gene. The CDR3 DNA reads TGTGCCAGCAGCTTAGATACGCGGGTAGGGGGCTCCTATAATTCACCCCTCCACTTT. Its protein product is CASSLDTRVGGSYNSPLHF.

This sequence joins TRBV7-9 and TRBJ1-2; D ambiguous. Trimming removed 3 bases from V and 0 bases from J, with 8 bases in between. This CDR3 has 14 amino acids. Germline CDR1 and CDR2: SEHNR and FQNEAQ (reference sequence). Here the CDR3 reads CASSFGQANYGYTF. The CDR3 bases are TGTGCCAGCAGCTTTGGGCAGGCTAACTATGGCTACACCTTC.

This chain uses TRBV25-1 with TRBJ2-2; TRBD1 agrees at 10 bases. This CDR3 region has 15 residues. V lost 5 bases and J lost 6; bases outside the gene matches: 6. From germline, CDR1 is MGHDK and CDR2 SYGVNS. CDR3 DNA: TGTGCCAGCAGTCCCTGGACAGGGGGGTCCGGGGAGCTGTTTTTT. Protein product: CASSPWTGGSGELFF.